A selection of T cell receptor beta chains follows, all from one sample in a study of control samples from healthy donors and cancer patients. TCRdb's table, derived via immunoSEQ multiplex PCR, lists solely in-frame clones and lacks some. The sample lists roughly 170,000 clones, more than 85% occurring once. Sequenced: blood. Receptors were obtained from a woman aged 40-49 years in good health. CDR3s include the opening cysteine and the closing phenylalanine or tryptophan. D genes are given only for firm matches.

v_call,cdr3_length,d_call,j_call,cdr3_nt,cdr3_aa
TRBV5-1,15,NA,TRBJ1-2,TGCGCCAGCAGCTTGGTAACAGCTGCTAACTATGGCTACACCTTC,CASSLVTAANYGYTF
TRBV18,12,NA,TRBJ2-7,TGTGCCAGCTCACTGACAGCCTACGAGCAGTACTTC,CASSLTAYEQYF
TRBV7-3,13,NA,TRBJ1-1,TGTGCCAGCAGTCCCGGGGGGGGTGCTGAAGCTTTCTTT,CASSPGGGAEAFF
TRBV5-4,14,TRBD1,TRBJ1-4,TGTGCCAGCAGCTCAGGACAGGATGTTGAAAAACTGTTTTTT,CASSSGQDVEKLFF
TRBV13,14,TRBD2,TRBJ2-5,TGTGCCAGCAGCCTTGCGGGGGGCTCGGAGACCCAGTACTTC,CASSLAGGSETQYF
TRBV6-2/TRBV6-3,18,NA,TRBJ1-6,TGTGCCAGCAGTTACTCGGTCAGCGCCCTGGATTATAATTCACCCCTCCACTTT,CASSYSVSALDYNSPLHF
TRBV15,15,NA,TRBJ2-7,TGTGCCACCAGCAGAGATTTGGGCGGATCCTACGAGCAGTACTTC,CATSRDLGGSYEQYF
TRBV2,15,NA,TRBJ2-6,TGTGCCAGCAGTGGGGTAGGTTCCGGGGCCAACGTCCTGACTTTC,CASSGVGSGANVLTF
TRBV7-2,12,NA,TRBJ1-6,TGTGCCAGCAGCCCTTATAATTCACCCCTCCACTTT,CASSPYNSPLHF
TRBV5-1,13,NA,TRBJ1-1,TGCGCCAGCAGCACCCCTTCGAACACTGAAGCTTTCTTT,CASSTPSNTEAFF
TRBV19,13,NA,TRBJ1-6,TGTGCCAGTACCCCTGACAGTTATTCACCCCTCCACTTT,CASTPDSYSPLHF
TRBV18,13,NA,TRBJ2-5,TGTGCCAGCTCTCAGGGCCTACAAGAGACCCAGTACTTC,CASSQGLQETQYF
TRBV4-1,16,TRBD2,TRBJ2-5,TGCGCCAGCAGCCCCCCCTCCGGGACTACACTCGGGCCCCAGTACTTC,CASSPPSGTTLGPQYF
TRBV13,14,TRBD2,TRBJ2-1,TGTGCCAGCAAATCCAGCGGGGGTGCCAATGAGCAGTTCTTC,CASKSSGGANEQFF
TRBV5-6,14,NA,TRBJ1-1,TGTGCCAGCAGTTTGCCTGACGGGTACACTGAAGCTTTCTTT,CASSLPDGYTEAFF
TRBV6-1,14,TRBD1,TRBJ2-7,TGTGCCAGCAGTGAAACAGGGGGAAGCTACGAGCAGTACTTC,CASSETGGSYEQYF
TRBV27,15,NA,TRBJ1-3,TGTGCCAGCAGTTCAACCCGCCTGGGGGGAAACACCATATATTTT,CASSSTRLGGNTIYF
TRBV19,13,NA,TRBJ1-2,TGTGCCAGTAGTATCTCCGCGTTCTATGGCTACACCTTC,CASSISAFYGYTF
TRBV5-1,15,NA,TRBJ1-1,TGCGCCAGCGCACGCCCAGGACAGATGAACACTGAAGCTTTCTTT,CASARPGQMNTEAFF
TRBV7-9,13,NA,TRBJ2-3,TGTGCCATTCTGTGGAGCACCACAGATACGCAGTATTTT,CAILWSTTDTQYF
TRBV19,14,NA,TRBJ2-5,TGTGCCAGTAGTATAGGGGGGGGCTTGGAGACCCAGTACTTC,CASSIGGGLETQYF
TRBV7-9,11,NA,TRBJ1-1,TGTGCCAGCAGCTTAACGACAGGAGCTTTCTTT,CASSLTTGAFF
TRBV2,19,TRBD1,TRBJ1-2,TGTGCCAGCAGTCTGTCCCAGGGGGGGCACCCCCCCCTTTCATATGGCTACACCTTC,CASSLSQGGHPPLSYGYTF
TRBV2,14,NA,TRBJ1-1,TGTGCCAGCAGTGAATTTGACGGATACACTGAAGCTTTCTTT,CASSEFDGYTEAFF
TRBV11-2,14,TRBD1,TRBJ1-1,TGTGCCAGCAGCTTAGAGTCAGGGGGGTCTGAAGCTTTCTTT,CASSLESGGSEAFF